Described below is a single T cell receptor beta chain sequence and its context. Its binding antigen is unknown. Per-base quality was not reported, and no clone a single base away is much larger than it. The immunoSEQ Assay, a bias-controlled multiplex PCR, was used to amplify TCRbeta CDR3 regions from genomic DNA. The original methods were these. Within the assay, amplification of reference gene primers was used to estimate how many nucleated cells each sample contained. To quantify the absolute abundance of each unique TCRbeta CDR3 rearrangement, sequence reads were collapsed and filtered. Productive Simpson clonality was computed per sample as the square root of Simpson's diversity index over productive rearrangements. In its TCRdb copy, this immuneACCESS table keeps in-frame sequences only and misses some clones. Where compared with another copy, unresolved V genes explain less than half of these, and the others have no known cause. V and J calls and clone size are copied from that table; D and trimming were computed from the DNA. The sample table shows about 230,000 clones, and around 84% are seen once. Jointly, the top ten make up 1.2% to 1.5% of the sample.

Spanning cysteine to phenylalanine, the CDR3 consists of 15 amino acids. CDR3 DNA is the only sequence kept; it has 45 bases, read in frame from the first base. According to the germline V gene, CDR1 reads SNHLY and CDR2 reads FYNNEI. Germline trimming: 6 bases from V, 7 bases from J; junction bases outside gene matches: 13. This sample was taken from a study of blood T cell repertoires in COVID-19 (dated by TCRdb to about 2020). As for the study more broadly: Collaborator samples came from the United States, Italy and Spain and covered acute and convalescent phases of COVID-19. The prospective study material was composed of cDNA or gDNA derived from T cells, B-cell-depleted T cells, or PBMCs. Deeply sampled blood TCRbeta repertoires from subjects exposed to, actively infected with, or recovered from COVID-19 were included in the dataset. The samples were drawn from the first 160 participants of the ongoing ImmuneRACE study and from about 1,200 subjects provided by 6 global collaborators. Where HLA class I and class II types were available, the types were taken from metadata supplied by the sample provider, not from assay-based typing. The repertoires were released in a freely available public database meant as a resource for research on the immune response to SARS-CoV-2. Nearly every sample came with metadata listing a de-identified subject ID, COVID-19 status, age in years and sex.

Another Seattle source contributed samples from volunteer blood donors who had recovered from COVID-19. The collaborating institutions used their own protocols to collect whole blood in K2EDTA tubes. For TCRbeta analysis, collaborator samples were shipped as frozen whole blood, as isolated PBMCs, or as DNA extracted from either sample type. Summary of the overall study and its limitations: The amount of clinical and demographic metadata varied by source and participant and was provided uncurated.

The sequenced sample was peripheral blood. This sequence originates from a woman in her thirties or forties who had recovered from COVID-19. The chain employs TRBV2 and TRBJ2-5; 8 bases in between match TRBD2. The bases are TGTGCCAGCAGCCCCGGAGCGGGGGACGCGGGGACCCAGTACTTC. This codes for CASSPGAGDAGTQYF.